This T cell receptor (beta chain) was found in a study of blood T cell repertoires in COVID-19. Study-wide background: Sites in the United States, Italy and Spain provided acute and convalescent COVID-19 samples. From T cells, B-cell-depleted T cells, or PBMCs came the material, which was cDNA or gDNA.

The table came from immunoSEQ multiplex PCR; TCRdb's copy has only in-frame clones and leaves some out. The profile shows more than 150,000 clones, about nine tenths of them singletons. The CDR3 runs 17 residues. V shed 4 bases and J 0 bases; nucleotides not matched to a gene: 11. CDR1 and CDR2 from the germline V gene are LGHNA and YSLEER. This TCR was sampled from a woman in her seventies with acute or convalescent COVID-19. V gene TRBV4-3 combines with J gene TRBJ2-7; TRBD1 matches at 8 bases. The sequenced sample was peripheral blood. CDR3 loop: CASSLHPGGANSYEQYF. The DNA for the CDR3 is TGCGCCAGCAGCCTTCACCCAGGGGGCGCAAACTCCTACGAGCAGTACTTC.